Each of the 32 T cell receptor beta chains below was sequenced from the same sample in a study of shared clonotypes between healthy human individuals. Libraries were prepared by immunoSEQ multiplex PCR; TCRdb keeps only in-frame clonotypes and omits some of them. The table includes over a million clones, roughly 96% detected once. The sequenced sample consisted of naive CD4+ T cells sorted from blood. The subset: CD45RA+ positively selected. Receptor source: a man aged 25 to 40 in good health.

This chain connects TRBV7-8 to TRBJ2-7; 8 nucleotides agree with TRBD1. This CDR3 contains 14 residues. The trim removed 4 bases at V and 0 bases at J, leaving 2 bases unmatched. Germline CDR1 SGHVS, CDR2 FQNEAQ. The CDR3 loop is CASSWGQVSYEQYF. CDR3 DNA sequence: TGTGCCAGCAGCTGGGGACAGGTCTCCTACGAGCAGTACTTC.

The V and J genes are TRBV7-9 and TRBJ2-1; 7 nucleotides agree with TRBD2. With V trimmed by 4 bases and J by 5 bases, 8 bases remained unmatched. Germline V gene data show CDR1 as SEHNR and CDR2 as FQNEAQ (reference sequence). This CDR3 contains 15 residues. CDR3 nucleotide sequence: TGTGCCAGCAGCTCTCGCGGCGGGAGTGACAATGAGCAGTTCTTC. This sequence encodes CASSSRGGSDNEQFF.

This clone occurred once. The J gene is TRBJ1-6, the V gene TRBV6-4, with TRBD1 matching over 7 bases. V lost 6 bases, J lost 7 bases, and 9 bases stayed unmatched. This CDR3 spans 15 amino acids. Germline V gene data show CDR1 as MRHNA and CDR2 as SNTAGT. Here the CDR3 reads CASRPTGQFNSPLHF. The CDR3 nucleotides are TGTGCCAGCAGGCCGACGGGACAGTTCAATTCACCCCTCCACTTT.

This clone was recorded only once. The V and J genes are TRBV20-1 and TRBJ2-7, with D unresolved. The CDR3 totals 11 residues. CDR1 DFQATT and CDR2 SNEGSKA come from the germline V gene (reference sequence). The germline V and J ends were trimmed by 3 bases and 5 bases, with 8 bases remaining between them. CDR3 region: CSASDRDEQYF. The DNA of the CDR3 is TGCAGTGCTAGTGACCGGGACGAGCAGTACTTC.

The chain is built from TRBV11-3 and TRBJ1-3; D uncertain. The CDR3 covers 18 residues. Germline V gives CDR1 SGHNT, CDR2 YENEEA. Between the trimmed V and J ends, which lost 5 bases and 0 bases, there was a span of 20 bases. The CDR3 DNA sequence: TGTGCCAGCAGCCTTCGAACCGGGCTTTCGAGCTCTGGAAACACCATATATTTT. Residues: CASSLRTGLSSSGNTIYF. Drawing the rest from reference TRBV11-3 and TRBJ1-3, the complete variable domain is EAGVVQSPRYKIIEKKQPVAFWCNPISGHNTLYWYLQNLGQGPELLIRYENEEAVDDSQLPKDRFSAERLKGVDSTLKIQPAELGDSAVYLCASSLRTGLSSSGNTIYFGEGSWLTVV.

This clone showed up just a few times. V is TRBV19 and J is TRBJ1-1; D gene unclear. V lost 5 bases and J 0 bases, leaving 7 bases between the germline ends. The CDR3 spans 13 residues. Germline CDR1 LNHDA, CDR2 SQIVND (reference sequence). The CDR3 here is CASSSRLNTEAFF. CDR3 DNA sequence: TGTGCCAGTAGTTCAAGGCTGAACACTGAAGCTTTCTTT. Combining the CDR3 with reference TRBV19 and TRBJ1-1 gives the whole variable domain DGGITQSPKYLFRKEGQNVTLSCEQNLNHDAMYWYRQDPGQGLRLIYYSQIVNDFQKGDIAEGYSVSREKKESFPLTVTSAQKNPTAFYLCASSSRLNTEAFFGQGTRLTVV.

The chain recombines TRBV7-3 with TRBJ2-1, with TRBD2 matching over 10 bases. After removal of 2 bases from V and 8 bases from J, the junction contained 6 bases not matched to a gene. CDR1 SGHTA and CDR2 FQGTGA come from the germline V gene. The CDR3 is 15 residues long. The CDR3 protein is CASSLRKAGGYEQFF. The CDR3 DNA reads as TGTGCCAGCAGCTTACGGAAAGCGGGAGGGTATGAGCAGTTCTTC.

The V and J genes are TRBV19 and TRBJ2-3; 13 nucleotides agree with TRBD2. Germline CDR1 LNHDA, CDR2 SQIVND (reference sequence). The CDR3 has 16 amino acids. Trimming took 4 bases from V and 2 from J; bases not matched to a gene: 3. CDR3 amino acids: CASSRGLAGTTDTQYF. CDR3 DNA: TGTGCCAGTAGTAGGGGACTAGCGGGAACCACAGATACGCAGTATTTT.

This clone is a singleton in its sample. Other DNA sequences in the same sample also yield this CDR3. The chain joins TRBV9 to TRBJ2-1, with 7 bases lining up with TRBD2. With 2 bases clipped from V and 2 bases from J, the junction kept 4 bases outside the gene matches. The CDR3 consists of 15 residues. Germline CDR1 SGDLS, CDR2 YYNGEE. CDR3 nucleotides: TGTGCCAGCAGCGTTGCCAGCGGGGCCTACAATGAGCAGTTCTTC. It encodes CASSVASGAYNEQFF. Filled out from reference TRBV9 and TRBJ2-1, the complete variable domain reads DSGVTQTPKHLITATGQRVTLRCSPRSGDLSVYWYQQSLDQGLQFLIQYYNGEERAKGNILERFSAQQFPDLHSELNLSSLELGDSALYFCASSVASGAYNEQFFGPGTRLTVL.

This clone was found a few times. CDR3 residues: CASSQVVNLPNEQFF. Here the CDR3 DNA reads TGTGCCAGCAGCCAAGTGGTTAATCTCCCCAATGAGCAGTTCTTC. The chain employs TRBV4-2 and TRBJ2-1; no clear D gene. V lost 1 base and J 6 bases, leaving 13 bases between the germline ends. Germline loops: CDR1 LGHNA, CDR2 YNFKEQ. CDR3 length equals 15 residues.

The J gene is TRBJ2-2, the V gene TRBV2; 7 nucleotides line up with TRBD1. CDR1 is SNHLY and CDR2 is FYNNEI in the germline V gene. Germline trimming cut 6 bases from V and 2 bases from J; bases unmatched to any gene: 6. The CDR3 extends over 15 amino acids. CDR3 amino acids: CASSPRDRNTGELFF. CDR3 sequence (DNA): TGTGCCAGCAGCCCACGGGACAGAAACACCGGGGAGCTGTTTTTT.

CDR3 sequence (DNA): TGTGCCAGCAGCCTGCCCGGGGGGTCCTCCTACGAGCAGTACTTC. Its translation: CASSLPGGSSYEQYF. The chain couples TRBV5-4 to TRBJ2-7; TRBD2 matches 7 bases. Germline V gene sequence: CDR1 SGHNT, CDR2 YYREEE (reference sequence). Unmatched junction bases numbered 7, after V lost 4 bases and J lost 0 bases. CDR3 length: 15 residues.

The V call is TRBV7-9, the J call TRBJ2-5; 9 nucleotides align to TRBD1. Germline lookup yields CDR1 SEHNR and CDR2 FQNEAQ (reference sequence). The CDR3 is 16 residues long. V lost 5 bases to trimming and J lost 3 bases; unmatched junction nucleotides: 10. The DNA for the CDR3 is TGTGCCAGCAGCCAGGGGACAGGGAGGATGAAAGAGACCCAGTACTTC. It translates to CASSQGTGRMKETQYF.

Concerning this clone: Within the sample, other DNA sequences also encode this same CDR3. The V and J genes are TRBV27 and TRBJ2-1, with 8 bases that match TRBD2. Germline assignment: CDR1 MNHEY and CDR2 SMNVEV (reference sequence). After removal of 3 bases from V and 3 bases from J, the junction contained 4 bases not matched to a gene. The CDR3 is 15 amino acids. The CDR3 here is CASSLGGRFYNEQFF. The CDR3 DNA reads TGTGCCAGCAGTTTGGGCGGGAGGTTCTACAATGAGCAGTTCTTC.

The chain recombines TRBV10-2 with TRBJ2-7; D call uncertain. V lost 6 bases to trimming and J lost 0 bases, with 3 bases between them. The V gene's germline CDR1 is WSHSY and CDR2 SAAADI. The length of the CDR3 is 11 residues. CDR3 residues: CASRNSYEQYF. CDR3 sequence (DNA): TGCGCCAGCAGGAACTCCTACGAGCAGTACTTC.

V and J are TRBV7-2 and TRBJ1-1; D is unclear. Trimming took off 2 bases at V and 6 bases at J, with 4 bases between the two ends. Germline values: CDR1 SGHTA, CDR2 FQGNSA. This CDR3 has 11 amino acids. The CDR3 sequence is CASSLFAEAFF. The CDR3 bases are TGTGCCAGCAGCTTATTTGCTGAAGCTTTCTTT. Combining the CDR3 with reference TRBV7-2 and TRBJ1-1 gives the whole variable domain GAGVSQSPSNKVTEKGKDVELRCDPISGHTALYWYRQSLGQGLEFLIYFQGNSAPDKSGLPSDRFSAERTGGSVSTLTIQRTQQEDSAVYLCASSLFAEAFFGQGTRLTVV.

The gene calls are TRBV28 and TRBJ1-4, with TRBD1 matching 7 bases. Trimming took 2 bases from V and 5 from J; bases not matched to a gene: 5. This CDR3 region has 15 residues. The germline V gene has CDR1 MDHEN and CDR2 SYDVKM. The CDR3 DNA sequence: TGTGCCAGCAGTTTACTAGACAGGGTGAATGAAAAACTGTTTTTT. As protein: CASSLLDRVNEKLFF.

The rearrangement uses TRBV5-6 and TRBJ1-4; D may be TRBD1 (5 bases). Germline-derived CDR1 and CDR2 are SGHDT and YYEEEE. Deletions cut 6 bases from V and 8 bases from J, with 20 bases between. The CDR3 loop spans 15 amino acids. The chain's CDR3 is CASTHLASWGEKLFF. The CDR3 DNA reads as TGTGCCAGCACTCACCTGGCAAGCTGGGGCGAAAAACTGTTTTTT.

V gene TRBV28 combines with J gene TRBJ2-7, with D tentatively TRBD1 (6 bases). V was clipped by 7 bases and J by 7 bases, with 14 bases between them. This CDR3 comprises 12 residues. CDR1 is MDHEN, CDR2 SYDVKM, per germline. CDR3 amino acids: CASTDSGEEQYF. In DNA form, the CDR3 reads TGTGCCAGCACCGACTCAGGGGAAGAGCAGTACTTC.

CDR3 sequence (DNA): TGTGCCACCAGCAGAGAGGGGGGACTTAGTTCCTACAATGAGCAGTTCTTC. Its protein product is CATSREGGLSSYNEQFF. This chain connects TRBV15 to TRBJ2-1; D may be TRBD2 (6 bases). Germline assignment: CDR1 LNHNV and CDR2 YYDKDF (reference sequence). The CDR3 loop spans 17 amino acids. Trimming removed 0 bases from V and 1 base from J, with 13 bases in between.

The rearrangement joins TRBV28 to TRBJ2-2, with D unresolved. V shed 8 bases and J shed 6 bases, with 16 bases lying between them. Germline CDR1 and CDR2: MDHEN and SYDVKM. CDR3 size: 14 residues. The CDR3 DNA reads TGTGCCAGCGTTCCCCTAAGAAGGTCCGGGGAGCTGTTTTTT. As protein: CASVPLRRSGELFF.

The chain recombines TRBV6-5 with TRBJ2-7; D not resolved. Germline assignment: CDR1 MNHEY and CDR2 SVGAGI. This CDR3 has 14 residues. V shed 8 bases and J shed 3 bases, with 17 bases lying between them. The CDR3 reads CASLSPGSDYEQYF. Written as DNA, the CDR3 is TGTGCCAGCCTCTCCCCGGGCAGTGACTACGAGCAGTACTTC.

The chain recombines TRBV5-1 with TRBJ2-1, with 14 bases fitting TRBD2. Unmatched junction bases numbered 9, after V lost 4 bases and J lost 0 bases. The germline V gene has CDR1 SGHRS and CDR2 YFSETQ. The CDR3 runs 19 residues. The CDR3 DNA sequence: TGCGCCAGCAGCAGCTCCGGGACTAGCGGGAGTATCTCCTACAATGAGCAGTTCTTC. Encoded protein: CASSSSGTSGSISYNEQFF.

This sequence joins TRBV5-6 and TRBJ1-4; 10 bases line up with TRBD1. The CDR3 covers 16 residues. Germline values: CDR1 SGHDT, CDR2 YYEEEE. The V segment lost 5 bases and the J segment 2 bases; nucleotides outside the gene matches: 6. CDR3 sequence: CASRRQGAGTNEKLFF. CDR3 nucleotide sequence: TGTGCCAGCAGGAGACAGGGGGCTGGGACTAATGAAAAACTGTTTTTT.

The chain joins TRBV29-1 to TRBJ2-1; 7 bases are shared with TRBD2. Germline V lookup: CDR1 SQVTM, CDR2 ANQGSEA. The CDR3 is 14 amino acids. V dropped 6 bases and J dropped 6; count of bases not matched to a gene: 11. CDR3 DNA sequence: TGCAGCGTACTAAGCGGGATGAACCCCAATGAGCAGTTCTTC. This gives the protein CSVLSGMNPNEQFF.

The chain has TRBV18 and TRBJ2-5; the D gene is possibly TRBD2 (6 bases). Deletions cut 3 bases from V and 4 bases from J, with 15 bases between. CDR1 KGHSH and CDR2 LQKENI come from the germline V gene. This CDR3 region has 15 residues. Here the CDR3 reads CASSPGHPEGETQYF. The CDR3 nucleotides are TGTGCCAGCTCACCCGGGCACCCGGAGGGAGAGACCCAGTACTTC.

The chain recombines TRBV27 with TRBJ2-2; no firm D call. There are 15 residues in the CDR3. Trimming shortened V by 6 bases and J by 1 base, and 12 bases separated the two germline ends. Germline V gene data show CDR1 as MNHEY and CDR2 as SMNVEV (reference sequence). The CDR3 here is CASRRYRLNTGELFF. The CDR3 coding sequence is TGTGCCAGCAGGCGATATCGATTGAACACCGGGGAGCTGTTTTTT.

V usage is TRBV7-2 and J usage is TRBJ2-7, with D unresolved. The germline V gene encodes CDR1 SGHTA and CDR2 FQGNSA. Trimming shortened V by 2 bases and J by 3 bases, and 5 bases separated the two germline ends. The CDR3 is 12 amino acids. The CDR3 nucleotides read TGTGCCAGCAGCTTAATAGGCTACGAGCAGTACTTC. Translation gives CASSLIGYEQYF.

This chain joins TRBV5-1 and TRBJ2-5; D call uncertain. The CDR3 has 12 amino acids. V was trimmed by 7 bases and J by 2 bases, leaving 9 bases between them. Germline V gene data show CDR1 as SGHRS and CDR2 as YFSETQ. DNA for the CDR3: TGCGCCAGCCGTCTGGGGCAAGAGACCCAGTACTTC. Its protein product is CASRLGQETQYF.

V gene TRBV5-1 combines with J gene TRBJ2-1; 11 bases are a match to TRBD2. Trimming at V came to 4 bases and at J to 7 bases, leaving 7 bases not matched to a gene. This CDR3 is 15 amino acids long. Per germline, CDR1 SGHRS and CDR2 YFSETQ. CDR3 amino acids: CASSRTSGSENEQFF. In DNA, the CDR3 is TGCGCCAGCAGCCGTACTAGCGGGAGTGAGAATGAGCAGTTCTTC.

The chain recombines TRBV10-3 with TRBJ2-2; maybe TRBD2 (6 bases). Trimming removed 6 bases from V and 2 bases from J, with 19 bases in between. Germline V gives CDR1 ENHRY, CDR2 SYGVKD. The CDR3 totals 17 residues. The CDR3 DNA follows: TGTGCCATCAGCCGATTGGGAGGTGGCGAAAACACCGGGGAGCTGTTTTTT. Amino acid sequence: CAISRLGGGENTGELFF.

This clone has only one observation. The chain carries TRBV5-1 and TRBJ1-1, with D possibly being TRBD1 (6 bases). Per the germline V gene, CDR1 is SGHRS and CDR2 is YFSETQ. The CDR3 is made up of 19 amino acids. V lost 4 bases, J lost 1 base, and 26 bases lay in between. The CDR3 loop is CASSGRGGPNHTGNTEAFF. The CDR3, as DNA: TGCGCCAGCAGCGGGAGGGGGGGACCCAACCATACAGGGAACACTGAAGCTTTCTTT.